This TCR beta chain originates from a study of CD8 T cells in ankylosing spondylitis. Notes on the study in general: Those disease-linked clones were CD8+; they were also relatively rare in peripheral blood.

Preparation of TCR beta libraries was done by quantitative 5'-RACE with molecular barcodes. TCRdb passed the 5' RACE reads through MiXCR, listing each CDR3 protein once. The sample carries about 170,000 distinct CDR3 sequences, around 16% recorded once. This clonotype showed up many times. The antigen remains undetermined. The V gene lost 3 bases and the J gene lost 3 bases, with 11 bases spanning the gap. CDR1 and CDR2 (germline): DFQATT, SNEGSKA (reference sequence). The CDR3 extends over 13 amino acids. Sequencing was done on a sample of blood, either unsorted or a sorted T cell fraction (not recorded which). The V and J genes are TRBV20-1 and TRBJ1-1; D is unclear. This receptor was obtained from a male donor with ankylosing spondylitis or in good health (not recorded which). The CDR3 spells CSARRTRDTEAFF. The CDR3 coding sequence is TGCAGTGCTAGGAGGACCCGGGACACTGAAGCTTTCTTT.